This T cell receptor (beta chain) was sequenced in a study of stem cell transplantation in POMP-related autoinflammatory disease (dated by TCRdb to the early 2020s). Regarding the research as a whole: It was hypothesized that MHC class I-dependent CD8+ T-cell differentiation and positive selection are impaired by defective thymoproteasomes, resulting in skewing of the TRB repertoire. The effect of POMP deficiency on T-cell receptor beta repertoire diversity and CDR3 characteristics was assessed by high-throughput TRB sequencing. Prior to transplant, the patients had CD4+ naive T-cell skewing, low CD8+ T-cell proportions, and decreased T-cell cytokine secretion.

The sample's time point label, decoded: before hematopoietic stem cell transplant. PRAID was characterized by prominent immunodeficiency alongside autoinflammation. Before TRB sequencing, the T-cell subsets, namely conventional T cells, CD8+ T cells, regulatory T cells, and T follicular helper cells, were sorted. Worth noting for this clone: The specificity of this receptor is unknown. Base qualities are not recorded, but no much larger clone differs from it by a single base.

Libraries were prepared through the immunoSEQ multiplex PCR assay. As for the authors' bioinformatics: Repertoire diversity was quantified with Shannon entropy, accounting for clonal size distribution. The Gini-Simpson index (Simpson_1-D) served as the measure of how unequally clonotypes were distributed. Held by TCRdb, this immuneACCESS table contains in-frame sequences only and omits some clones. Under half of the omission traces to an unresolved V gene where checked; the cause of the rest is unknown. The D gene and trimming were derived from the DNA, and the V and J assignments and clone size from that table. The sample table holds about 32,000 clones, of which approximately 86% were seen once. The top ten clonotypes cover 0.6% to 0.75% of the sample. Sequences LNHNV (CDR1) and YYDKDF (CDR2) are obtained from the germline V gene (reference sequence). The CDR3 runs 16 amino acids, cysteine and phenylalanine included. The entry retains the CDR3 DNA only, 48 bases that are in frame from base 1. V is shortened by 0 bases, J by 0 bases, and the region joining them spans 10 bases.

Paper-wide results and their limitations: Across all analyzed T-cell subsets, PRAID patients showed a trend toward higher clonality and lower TRB diversity. PRAID patients showed a restricted number of unique TRB V-J gene pairings. In PRAID patients, the trend toward increased clonality and lower diversity reached statistical significance only for regulatory T cells.

The receptor chain draws on TRBV15 and TRBJ2-3; the D gene is perhaps TRBD1 or TRBD2, as each covers 5 bases. The sequence was obtained from a human donor with POMP-related autoinflammation and immune dysregulation (PRAID). The sample was CD4+ T cells from PBMCs, taken before stem cell transplantation. For the CDR3, the sequence is CATSRDRDASTDTQYF. Here is the DNA: TGTGCCACCAGCAGAGATCGGGACGCCAGCACAGATACGCAGTATTTT.